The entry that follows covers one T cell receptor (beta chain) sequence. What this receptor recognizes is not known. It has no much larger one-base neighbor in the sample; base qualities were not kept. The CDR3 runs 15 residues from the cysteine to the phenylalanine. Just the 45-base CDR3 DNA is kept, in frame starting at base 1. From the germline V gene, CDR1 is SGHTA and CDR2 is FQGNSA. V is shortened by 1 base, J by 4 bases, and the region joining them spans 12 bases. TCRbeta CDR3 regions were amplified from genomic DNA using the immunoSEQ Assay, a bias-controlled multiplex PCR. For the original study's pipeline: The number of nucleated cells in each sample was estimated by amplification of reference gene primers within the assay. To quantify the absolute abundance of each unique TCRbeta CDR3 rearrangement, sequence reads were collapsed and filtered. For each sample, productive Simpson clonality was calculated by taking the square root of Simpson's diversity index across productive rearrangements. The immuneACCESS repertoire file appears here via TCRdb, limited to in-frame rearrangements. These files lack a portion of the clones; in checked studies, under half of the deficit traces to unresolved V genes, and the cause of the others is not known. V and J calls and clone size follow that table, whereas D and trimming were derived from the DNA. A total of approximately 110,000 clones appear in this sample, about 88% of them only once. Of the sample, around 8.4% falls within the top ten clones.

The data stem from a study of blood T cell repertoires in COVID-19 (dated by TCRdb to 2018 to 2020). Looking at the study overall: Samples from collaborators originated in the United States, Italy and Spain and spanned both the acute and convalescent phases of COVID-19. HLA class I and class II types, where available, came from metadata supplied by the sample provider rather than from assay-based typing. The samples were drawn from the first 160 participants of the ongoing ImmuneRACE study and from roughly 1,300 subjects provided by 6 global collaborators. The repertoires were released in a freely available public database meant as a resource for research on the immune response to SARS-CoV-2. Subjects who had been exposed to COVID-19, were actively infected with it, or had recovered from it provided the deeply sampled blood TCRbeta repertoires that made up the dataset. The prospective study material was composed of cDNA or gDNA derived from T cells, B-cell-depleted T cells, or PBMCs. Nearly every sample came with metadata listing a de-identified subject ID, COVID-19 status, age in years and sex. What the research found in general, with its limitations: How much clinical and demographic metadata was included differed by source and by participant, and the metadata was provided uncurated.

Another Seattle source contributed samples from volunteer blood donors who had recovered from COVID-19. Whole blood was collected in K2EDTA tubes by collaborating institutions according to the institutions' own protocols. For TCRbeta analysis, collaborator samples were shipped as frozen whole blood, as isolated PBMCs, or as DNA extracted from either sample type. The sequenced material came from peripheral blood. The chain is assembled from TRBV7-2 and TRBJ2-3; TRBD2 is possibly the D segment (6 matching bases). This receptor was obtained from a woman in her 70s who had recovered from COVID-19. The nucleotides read TGTGCCAGCAGCTTAGATGGGGGGAAGGCAGATACGCAGTATTTT. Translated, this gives CASSLDGGKADTQYF.